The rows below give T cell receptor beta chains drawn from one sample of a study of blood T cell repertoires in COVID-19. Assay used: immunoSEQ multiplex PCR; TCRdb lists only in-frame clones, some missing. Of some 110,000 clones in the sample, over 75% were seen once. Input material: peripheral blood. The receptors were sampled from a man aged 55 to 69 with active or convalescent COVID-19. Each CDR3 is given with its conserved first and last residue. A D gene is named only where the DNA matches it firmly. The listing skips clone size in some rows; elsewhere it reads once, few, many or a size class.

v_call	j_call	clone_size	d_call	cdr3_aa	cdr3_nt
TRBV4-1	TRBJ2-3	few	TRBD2	CASSPLRTSGTDTQYF	TGCGCCAGCAGCCCACTTCGGACTAGCGGCACAGATACGCAGTATTTT
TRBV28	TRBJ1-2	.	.	CASTLGRAWGYTF	TGTGCCAGCACCCTAGGCAGGGCTTGGGGCTACACCTTC
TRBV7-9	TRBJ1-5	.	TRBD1	CASSHGTGGNRNQPQHF	TGTGCCAGCAGCCACGGTACAGGGGGTAATCGGAATCAGCCCCAGCATTTT
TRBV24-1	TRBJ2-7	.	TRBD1	CATSDLRAGGEQYF	TGTGCCACCAGTGATCTCCGGGCAGGGGGCGAGCAGTACTTC
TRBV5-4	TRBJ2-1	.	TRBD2	CASSAPGLAGGPSYNEQFF	TGTGCCAGCAGCGCACCGGGACTAGCGGGAGGACCCTCCTACAATGAGCAGTTCTTC
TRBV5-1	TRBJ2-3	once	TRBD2	CASSLAEGPAAGGPNTQYF	TGCGCCAGCAGCTTGGCCGAGGGGCCGGCGGCGGGAGGGCCTAATACGCAGTATTTT
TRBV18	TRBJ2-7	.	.	CASSPTGSNEQYF	TGTGCCAGCTCACCCACAGGATCAAACGAGCAGTACTTC
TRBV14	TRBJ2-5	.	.	CASSRETAGYQETQYF	TGTGCCAGCAGCCGAGAGACAGCAGGGTACCAAGAGACCCAGTACTTC
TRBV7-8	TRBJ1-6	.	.	CASSSVSYGRGTLHF	TGTGCCAGCAGCTCCGTGTCTTATGGGAGGGGGACCCTCCACTTT
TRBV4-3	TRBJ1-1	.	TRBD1	CASSQHDRDEAFF	TGCGCCAGCAGCCAGCACGACAGGGACGAAGCTTTCTTT
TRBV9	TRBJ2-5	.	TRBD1	CASSMGQGPETQYF	TGTGCCAGCAGCATGGGACAGGGGCCGGAGACCCAGTACTTC
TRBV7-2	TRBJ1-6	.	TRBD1	CASSATGMNSPLHF	TGTGCCAGCAGCGCGACAGGGATGAACTCACCCCTCCACTTT
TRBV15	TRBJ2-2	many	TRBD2	CATSRVATSGRAEGELFF	TGTGCCACCAGCAGAGTGGCGACTAGCGGGAGGGCCGAAGGGGAGCTGTTTTTT
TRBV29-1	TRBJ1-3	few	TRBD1	CSVYRGSGNTIYF	TGCAGCGTTTACAGGGGTAGTGGAAACACCATATATTTT
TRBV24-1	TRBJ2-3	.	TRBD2	CATSGGSSGMRDTQYF	TGTGCCACCAGTGGGGGAAGTAGCGGGATGCGAGATACGCAGTATTTT
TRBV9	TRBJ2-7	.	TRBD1	CASSVGGTGTYEQYF	TGTGCCAGCAGCGTAGGGGGGACAGGAACCTACGAGCAGTACTTC
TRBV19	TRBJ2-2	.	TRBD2	CASKRGRAAQSNTGELFF	TGTGCCAGTAAGCGCGGGAGGGCCGCCCAATCGAACACCGGGGAGCTGTTTTTT
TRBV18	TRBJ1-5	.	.	CASSPPGFSNQPQHF	TGTGCCAGCTCACCCCCAGGATTTAGCAATCAGCCCCAGCATTTT
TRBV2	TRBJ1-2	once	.	CASSEMAGFNYGYTF	TGTGCCAGCAGTGAAATGGCAGGGTTCAACTATGGCTACACCTTC
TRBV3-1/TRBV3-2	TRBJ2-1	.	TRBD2	CASSQGLAGGNRASYNEQFF	TGTGCCAGCAGCCAAGGGCTAGCGGGAGGCAACAGGGCCTCCTACAATGAGCAGTTCTTC
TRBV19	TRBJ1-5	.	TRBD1	CASRQGNNQPQHF	TGTGCCAGTAGACAGGGGAACAATCAGCCCCAGCATTTT
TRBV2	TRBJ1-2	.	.	CASSPGTLRFGGYTF	TGTGCCAGCAGCCCCGGGACACTCCGATTTGGTGGCTACACCTTC
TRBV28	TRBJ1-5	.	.	CASSLDGLAQHF	TGTGCCAGCAGTTTAGACGGGTTAGCCCAGCATTTT
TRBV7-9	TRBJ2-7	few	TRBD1	CASSLAGQGLSYEQYF	TGTGCCAGCAGCTTAGCCGGACAGGGGCTGTCCTACGAGCAGTACTTC
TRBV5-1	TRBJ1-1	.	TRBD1	CASSPLQGSNTEAFF	TGCGCCAGCAGCCCACTACAGGGGTCGAACACTGAAGCTTTCTTT
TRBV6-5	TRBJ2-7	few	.	CASSLALAVSYEQYF	TGTGCCAGCAGTTTAGCTCTGGCGGTCTCCTACGAGCAGTACTTC
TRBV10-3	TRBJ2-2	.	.	CAISVATGELFF	TGTGCCATCAGTGTGGCCACCGGGGAGCTGTTTTTT